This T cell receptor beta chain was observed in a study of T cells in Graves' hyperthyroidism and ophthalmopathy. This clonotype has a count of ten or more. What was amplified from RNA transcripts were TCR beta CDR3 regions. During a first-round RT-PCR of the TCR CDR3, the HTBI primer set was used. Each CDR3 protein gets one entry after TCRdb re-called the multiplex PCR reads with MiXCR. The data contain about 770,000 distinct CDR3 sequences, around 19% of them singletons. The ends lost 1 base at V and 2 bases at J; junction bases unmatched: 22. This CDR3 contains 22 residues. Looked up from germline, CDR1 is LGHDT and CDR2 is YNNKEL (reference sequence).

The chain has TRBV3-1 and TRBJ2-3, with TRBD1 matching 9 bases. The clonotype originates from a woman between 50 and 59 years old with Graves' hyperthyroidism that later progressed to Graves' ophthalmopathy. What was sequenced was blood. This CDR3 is CASSQVSWDTMGTGLSTDTQYF. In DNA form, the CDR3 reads TGTGCCAGCAGCCAAGTATCCTGGGATACTATGGGGACAGGGCTATCCACAGATACGCAGTATTTT.